The TCR beta chain described here comes from a study of patients and donors after allogeneic stem cell transplantation. Ten or more counts support this clonotype. Via MiXCR, TCRdb re-called the RT-PCR reads, giving one row per CDR3 protein. The table lists fewer than 500,000 distinct CDR3 sequences, 16% of them singletons. V gave up 3 bases and J gave up 3 bases, with 14 bases separating them. Germline V gene sequence: CDR1 SEHNR, CDR2 FQNEAQ (reference sequence). The CDR3 is made up of 15 amino acids. The sample taken for sequencing was blood, either unsorted or a sorted T cell fraction (not recorded which). The chain joins TRBV7-9 to TRBJ1-1; D uncertain. The sequence came from a human donor who was either an allogeneic HSCT recipient or a stem cell or donor lymphocyte infusion donor (not recorded which). It is not recorded whose cells these are; they may come from a transplant donor. The CDR3 region is CASSLGWRAYTEAFF. CDR3 nucleotide sequence: TGTGCCAGCAGCTTGGGATGGAGAGCGTACACTGAAGCTTTCTTT.